Below, 7 T cell receptor beta chains from the same sample are listed, as sequenced in a study of early T cells in non-severe SARS-CoV-2 infection (dated by TCRdb to about 2021). Library method: 5' RACE. TCRdb records NextSeq 500 as the sequencer. The public reads were reanalyzed by TCRdb: fastp trimming at Q25, MiXCR alignment, in-frame beta chains only. Entries that share a CDR3 protein sequence are merged under the most common genes and DNA. The sample table shows more than 25,000 distinct CDR3 sequences, and approximately 5% are seen once. The top ten clonotypes cover 10% to 15% of the sample. The specimen was whole blood. The source is an adult who was a healthcare worker with PCR-confirmed SARS-CoV-2 infection or an uninfected control (not recorded which).

In this sample, this clonotype turned up a few times. The chain links TRBV5-5 to TRBJ2-5; 7 bases map to TRBD1. CDR1 is SGHKS, CDR2 YYEKEE, per germline (reference sequence). After removal of 0 bases from V and 5 bases from J, the junction contained 4 bases not matched to a gene. This CDR3 has 14 amino acids. The CDR3: CASSLDGGQETQYF. DNA of the CDR3: TGTGCCAGCAGCTTGGATGGGGGACAGGAGACCCAGTACTTC.

This clonotype appeared many times. The CDR3 DNA is TGTGCCAGCAGCGAACTACAGGGAGCGAATTCACCCCTCCACTTT. Translating gives CASSELQGANSPLHF. The rearrangement joins TRBV9 to TRBJ1-6; D might be TRBD1 (6 bases). Trimming stripped 3 bases from V and 7 bases from J, with 14 bases between. The CDR3 totals 15 residues. CDR1 is SGDLS and CDR2 is YYNGEE in the germline V gene. Variable domain in full (rest from reference TRBV9 and TRBJ1-6): DSGVTQTPKHLITATGQRVTLRCSPRSGDLSVYWYQQSLDQGLQFLIQYYNGEERAKGNILERFSAQQFPDLHSELNLSSLELGDSALYFCASSELQGANSPLHFGNGTRLTVT.

The sample holds a few counts of this clonotype. The genes are TRBV11-2 and TRBJ2-3, with D perhaps matching TRBD1 (6 bases). CDR3 length equals 15 residues. The germline V gene encodes CDR1 SGHAT and CDR2 FQNNGV. The ends were cut back, 5 bases at V and 0 bases at J, with 12 bases in the middle. In DNA, the CDR3 is TGTGCCAGCAGCCTCGTGGGGACAAGCACAGATACGCAGTATTTT. Protein sequence: CASSLVGTSTDTQYF.

This clonotype was counted at least ten times. The genes are TRBV7-9 and TRBJ2-3, with 7 bases lining up with TRBD1. This CDR3 has 15 amino acids. Germline V gene sequence: CDR1 SEHNR, CDR2 FQNEAQ (reference sequence). Unmatched junction bases numbered 8, after V lost 4 bases and J lost 4 bases. DNA of the CDR3: TGTGCCAGCAGCTCGCAGTGGGACAGTGCAGATACGCAGTATTTT. Translated: CASSSQWDSADTQYF.

The chain has TRBV9 and TRBJ2-3; the D gene is possibly TRBD1 (6 bases). This CDR3 comprises 15 residues. V was pared by 0 bases and J by 3 bases, with 11 bases between. CDR1 and CDR2 from the germline V gene are SGDLS and YYNGEE. DNA for the CDR3: TGTGCCAGCAGCGTAGGTTGGGGGCAAACAGATACGCAGTATTTT. It yields the protein CASSVGWGQTDTQYF. Drawing the rest from reference TRBV9 and TRBJ2-3, the complete variable domain is DSGVTQTPKHLITATGQRVTLRCSPRSGDLSVYWYQQSLDQGLQFLIQYYNGEERAKGNILERFSAQQFPDLHSELNLSSLELGDSALYFCASSVGWGQTDTQYFGPGTRLTVL.

The chain joins TRBV5-1 to TRBJ2-1; maybe TRBD2 (5 bases). Per the germline V gene, CDR1 is SGHRS and CDR2 is YFSETQ. The V end lost 0 bases, the J end lost 10 bases, and 14 bases lay between the germline ends. The CDR3 consists of 14 residues. The CDR3: CASSLVTRRTEQFF. CDR3 nucleotide sequence: TGCGCCAGCAGCTTGGTCACTAGGAGAACAGAGCAGTTCTTC.

This clonotype came up many times. This chain links TRBV12-3 or TRBV12-4 with TRBJ1-2, with 8 positions matching TRBD1. The CDR3 runs to 12 residues. V shed 3 bases and J 8 bases; nucleotides not matched to a gene: 2. CDR3 nucleotides: TGTGCCAGCAGTTTGACAGGGGCGGGCTACACCTTC. Translation gives CASSLTGAGYTF.